This T cell receptor beta chain was retrieved from a study of blood T cell repertoires in COVID-19. The overall study: The United States, Italy and Spain were the sources of the acute and convalescent COVID-19 samples.

Authors' processing steps: It was from reference gene primer amplification that nucleated cell counts were estimated. Using immunoSEQ multiplex PCR, the repertoire was profiled, and TCRdb retains in-frame clones only, with some absent. V and J calls and clone size come straight from that table; D and trimming were deduced from the DNA. This repertoire shows about 160,000 clones, approximately 93% found once; its top ten account for around 2%. While infection was still active, Seattle patients were enrolled and then followed longitudinally. The CDR3 contains 16 residues. V gave up 0 bases and J gave up 2 bases; unmatched junction bases: 6. CDR1 MNHEY and CDR2 SVGEGT come from the germline V gene.

This chain connects TRBV6-2 or TRBV6-3 to TRBJ2-7; 8 bases match TRBD1. The sequencing sample was made of peripheral blood. The sequence derives from a woman aged 60-75 years with COVID-19, enrolled during active disease. As DNA, the CDR3 is TGTGCCAGCAGTTACTCCCCCGGGACAGGAACCTACGAGCAGTACTTC. It codes for CASSYSPGTGTYEQYF.